These 6 T cell receptor beta chains share one sample of origin, sequenced in a study of blood T cell repertoires in COVID-19. Profiling relied on immunoSEQ multiplex PCR, and the TCRdb table lists in-frame clones only, not all of them. The sample includes approximately 70,000 clones, more than 75% seen only once; the top ten take roughly 11%. Sequenced input: peripheral blood. The receptors shown here come from a man in his 70s with active or convalescent COVID-19.

The chain carries TRBV24-1 and TRBJ2-5; TRBD1 matches at 7 bases. Trimming removed 6 bases from V and 3 bases from J; junction bases left unmatched: 6. Looked up from germline, CDR1 is KGHDR and CDR2 is SFDVKD. The CDR3 consists of 14 residues. The CDR3 DNA reads TGTGCCACCAGTCCATCTGGGACAGAAGAGACCCAGTACTTC. It encodes CATSPSGTEETQYF.

The chain joins TRBV3-1 (or the pseudogene TRBV3-2) to TRBJ2-7, with 8 positions matching TRBD1. Per germline, CDR1 LGHDT and CDR2 YNNKEL (reference sequence). The CDR3 loop spans 15 amino acids. V was pared by 2 bases and J by 4 bases, with 7 bases of the junction left unmatched. CDR3 loop: CASSQMAGGSYEQYF. The CDR3 DNA reads as TGTGCCAGCAGCCAAATGGCAGGGGGCTCATACGAGCAGTACTTC.

V usage is TRBV5-4 and J usage is TRBJ2-2; TRBD1 matches 10 bases. This CDR3 spans 16 amino acids. CDR1 is SGHNT, CDR2 YYREEE, per germline (reference sequence). V trimming: 4 bases; J trimming: 6 bases; junction bases outside the gene matches: 9. The CDR3 loop is CASSTGGTGAAGELFF. The CDR3 nucleotides read TGTGCCAGCAGCACGGGTGGGACAGGGGCGGCCGGGGAGCTGTTTTTT. Based on the CDR3 plus reference TRBV5-4 and TRBJ2-2, the full variable domain is ETGVTQSPTHLIKTRGQQVTLRCSSQSGHNTVSWYQQALGQGPQFIFQYYREEENGRGNFPPRFSGLQFPNYSSELNVNALELDDSALYLCASSTGGTGAAGELFFGEGSRLTVL.

The chain recombines TRBV2 with TRBJ1-1; D is uncertain. The CDR3 runs to 11 residues. The V end was cut by 5 bases, the J end by 9 bases, with 10 bases between. CDR1 is SNHLY and CDR2 is FYNNEI in the germline V gene. CDR3 sequence (DNA): TGTGCCAGCAGTATGTCGGGTAAAGCTTTCTTT. Translating gives CASSMSGKAFF.

The CDR3 region is CASSDRPPSGRAYNEQFF. The CDR3 nucleotides are TGTGCCAGCAGTGACCGACCCCCTAGCGGGAGGGCCTACAATGAGCAGTTCTTC. The chain has TRBV6-4 and TRBJ2-1, with 12 bases fitting TRBD2. The ends lost 2 bases at V and 2 bases at J; junction bases unmatched: 7. Germline CDR1 MRHNA, CDR2 SNTAGT. The CDR3 is made up of 18 amino acids.

The genes are TRBV18 and TRBJ2-1, with a tentative D call TRBD2 (5 bases). Germline values: CDR1 KGHSH, CDR2 LQKENI. With 3 bases removed from V and 4 bases from J, the gap between germline ends came to 16 bases. The CDR3 contains 16 residues. CDR3 DNA: TGTGCCAGCTCACCCGTACTAGATACTCCGTACAATGAGCAGTTCTTC. Translation gives CASSPVLDTPYNEQFF. The variable domain in full, with the rest retrieved from reference TRBV18 and TRBJ2-1, is NAGVMQNPRHLVRRRGQEARLRCSPMKGHSHVYWYRQLPEEGLKFMVYLQKENIIDESGMPKERFSAEFPKEGPSILRIQQVVRGDSAAYFCASSPVLDTPYNEQFFGPGTRLTVL.